Each of the 21 T cell receptor beta chains below was sequenced from the same sample in a study of cytomegalovirus exposure and HLA in healthy donors. Primers: 60 Vbeta forward and 13 Jbeta reverse. The assay was immunoSEQ multiplex PCR, and TCRdb's table has in-frame clones only and misses some. The sample includes 130,000 or so clones, around 80% of them seen just once. Material for sequencing was PBMCs. The receptors derive from a woman aged 18-30 years in good health and CMV-seropositive.

This clone was detected only once. The chain links TRBV5-6 to TRBJ2-7, with unresolved D. The germline CDR1 and CDR2 sequences are SGHDT and YYEEEE. This CDR3 is 12 amino acids long. V lost 1 base and J 3 bases, leaving 5 bases between the germline ends. The CDR3 spells CASSLSFYEQYF. DNA of the CDR3: TGTGCCAGCAGCTTGAGCTTCTACGAGCAGTACTTC.

This clone was observed a handful of times. J is TRBJ2-7 and V is TRBV27; 12 nucleotides align to TRBD2. Trimming took 2 bases from V and 4 from J; bases not matched to a gene: 3. The CDR3 covers 15 residues. Germline V CDR1 and CDR2: MNHEY, SMNVEV (reference sequence). CDR3: CASSLRLAGVYEQYF. The CDR3 coding sequence is TGTGCCAGCAGTTTACGACTAGCGGGGGTTTACGAGCAGTACTTC.

V gene TRBV7-3 combines with J gene TRBJ2-1; 8 bases line up with TRBD2. CDR1 is SGHTA, CDR2 FQGTGA, per germline. V was clipped by 3 bases and J by 6 bases; unmatched bases: 7. The CDR3 consists of 15 residues. The CDR3 region is CASSFPGTSSNEQFF. The CDR3 region has the DNA TGTGCCAGCAGCTTCCCCGGGACTAGTTCCAATGAGCAGTTCTTC.

The rearrangement uses TRBV28 and TRBJ2-7; 7 bases map to TRBD2. The germline CDR1 and CDR2 sequences are MDHEN and SYDVKM. Trimming removed 6 bases from V and 4 bases from J; junction bases left unmatched: 9. The CDR3 has 14 residues. CDR3 loop: CASSPVSGAYEQYF. In DNA, the CDR3 is TGTGCCAGCAGCCCCGTCAGCGGGGCTTACGAGCAGTACTTC.

This chain joins TRBV21-1 and TRBJ1-1; no DNA check was done on the table's D call, TRBD1. TRBV21-1 is noted as a pseudogene. The CDR3 sequence is 15 residues long. The CDR3 nucleotides read TGTGCCAGCAGCTTAACAGGGGGCAGGGGGACTGAAGCTTTCTTT. The encoded protein is CASSLTGGRGTEAFF.

The chain employs TRBV19 and TRBJ1-5; 7 nucleotides line up with TRBD1. V gave up 6 bases and J gave up 6 bases; unmatched junction bases: 8. Germline V lookup: CDR1 LNHDA, CDR2 SQIVND (reference sequence). CDR3 length: 14 residues. This chain's CDR3 is CASRQIGDSQPQHF. CDR3 in DNA: TGTGCCAGTAGACAAATAGGGGACAGTCAGCCCCAGCATTTT.

The rearrangement links TRBV27 to TRBJ2-5; TRBD2 matches 15 bases. CDR3 size: 16 residues. The V gene end was trimmed by 5 bases and the J gene end by 3 bases; junction bases not matched to a gene: 4. CDR1 and CDR2 from the germline V gene are MNHEY and SMNVEV (reference sequence). The CDR3 nucleotides read TGTGCCAGCAGTCCGGGACTAGCGGGGGGAGAAGAGACCCAGTACTTC. This translates into CASSPGLAGGEETQYF.

This sequence joins TRBV29-1 and TRBJ1-5, with D possibly matching TRBD1 (5 bases). Trimming stripped 4 bases from V and 3 bases from J, with 10 bases between. Germline CDR1 reads SQVTM; CDR2 reads ANQGSEA. The CDR3 loop spans 13 amino acids. For the CDR3, the DNA is TGCAGCGTTGTTCCAGGGAACAATCAGCCCCAGCATTTT. It encodes CSVVPGNNQPQHF.

The rearrangement links TRBV10-3 to TRBJ2-3, with TRBD2 matching over 14 bases. Germline CDR1 and CDR2: ENHRY and SYGVKD. The CDR3 sequence is 17 residues long. After removal of 3 bases from V and 2 bases from J, the junction contained 4 bases not matched to a gene. The CDR3 spells CAISDGLAGGDTDTQYF. The CDR3 nucleotides are TGTGCCATCAGTGACGGACTAGCGGGGGGCGACACAGATACGCAGTATTTT.

This chain uses TRBV12-5 with TRBJ1-4; D is undetermined. Trimming took off 1 base at V and 5 bases at J, with 14 bases between the two ends. This CDR3 region has 16 residues. CDR1 LGHNT and CDR2 FRNRAP come from the germline V gene. The CDR3 here is CASGLGLLPRNEKLFF. The DNA of the CDR3 is TGTGCTAGTGGTTTGGGGCTCCTCCCCAGAAATGAAAAACTGTTTTTT.

The chain carries TRBV11-3 and TRBJ2-3; 11 bases are shared with TRBD2. The CDR3 length is 16 residues. In germline, CDR1 is SGHNT, CDR2 YENEEA. The ends lost 5 bases at V and 3 bases at J; junction bases unmatched: 7. CDR3 amino acids: CASSRYASGGTDTQYF. CDR3 in DNA: TGTGCCAGCAGCCGGTATGCTAGCGGGGGGACAGATACGCAGTATTTT.

This clone was observed once. The chain has TRBV5-3 and TRBJ2-1, with TRBD2 identical over 8 bases. TRBV5-3 qualifies as an ORF whose function is uncertain. CDR3 size: 17 residues. Germline trimming cut 0 bases from V and 4 bases from J; bases unmatched to any gene: 9. CDR3 in DNA: TGTGCCAGAAGCTTGGTGAGGGAGGCGGGGGGTTACAATGAGCAGTTCTTC. Protein: CARSLVREAGGYNEQFF.

The chain has TRBV30 and TRBJ2-7, with D unresolved. The germline V gene has CDR1 GTSNPN and CDR2 SVGIG (reference sequence). This CDR3 has 13 residues. Trimming left V 2 bases short and J 4 bases short, with 12 bases between. The CDR3 coding sequence is TGTGCCTGGAGTTCGGGTCTAAGTTACGAGCAGTACTTC. It yields the protein CAWSSGLSYEQYF.

The chain links TRBV7-3 to TRBJ2-3, with D uncertain. V shed 5 bases and J shed 6 bases, with 9 bases lying between them. CDR3 length: 12 residues. Germline V gene sequence: CDR1 SGHTA, CDR2 FQGTGA. CDR3 loop: CASSLFGDTQYF. The CDR3, as DNA: TGTGCCAGCAGCCTTTTCGGGGATACGCAGTATTTT.

CDR3 nucleotides: TGCGCCAGCAGTGAGGGGGGCCTGTACCAAGAGACCCAGTACTTC. It codes for CASSEGGLYQETQYF. The chain recombines TRBV10-1 with TRBJ2-5; D possibly corresponds to TRBD1 (6 bases). CDR3 size: 15 residues. Per the germline V gene, CDR1 is WNHNN and CDR2 is SYGVQD (reference sequence). V lost 2 bases to trimming and J lost 0 bases, with 10 bases between them.

The chain employs TRBV29-1 and TRBJ2-7; 7 positions match TRBD1. The CDR3 has 15 amino acids. Germline values: CDR1 SQVTM, CDR2 ANQGSEA. The J segment lost 0 bases and the V segment lost 3 bases, leaving 8 bases of the junction unmatched. The CDR3 sequence: CSVDSPDRSSYEQYF. In DNA form, the CDR3 reads TGCAGCGTTGACTCACCGGACAGGTCCTCCTACGAGCAGTACTTC.

The V and J genes are TRBV5-1 and TRBJ2-5; 13 nucleotides line up with TRBD2. The CDR3 covers 16 residues. The V gene end was trimmed by 4 bases and the J gene end by 2 bases; junction bases not matched to a gene: 5. From germline, CDR1 is SGHRS and CDR2 YFSETQ. The CDR3 protein is CASSNALAGGQETQYF. The CDR3 coding sequence is TGCGCCAGCAGCAACGCACTAGCGGGGGGGCAAGAGACCCAGTACTTC.

This clone was detected a few times. The J gene is TRBJ1-5, the V gene TRBV5-8; 7 nucleotides line up with TRBD1. V was pared by 4 bases and J by 0 bases, with 4 bases of the junction left unmatched. The CDR3 has 15 residues. The germline V gene encodes CDR1 SGHTS and CDR2 YDEGEE. For the CDR3, the DNA is TGTGCCAGCAGCGGGGGACAGTATAGCAATCAGCCCCAGCATTTT. Translating gives CASSGGQYSNQPQHF.

The chain links TRBV5-1 to TRBJ2-3, with D possibly matching TRBD2 (6 bases). Trimming removed 4 bases from V and 6 bases from J, with 21 bases in between. The CDR3 covers 16 residues. CDR1 is SGHRS and CDR2 is YFSETQ in the germline V gene. CDR3 in amino acids: CASSLGGLLFRDTQYF. Written as DNA, the CDR3 is TGCGCCAGCAGCCTGGGCGGACTACTATTTAGGGATACGCAGTATTTT.

The gene calls are TRBV10-1 and TRBJ2-1; 7 bases agree with TRBD2. The CDR3 length is 16 residues. The germline V gene has CDR1 WNHNN and CDR2 SYGVQD (reference sequence). With V trimmed by 2 bases and J by 8 bases, 12 bases remained unmatched. The CDR3 DNA is TGCGCCAGCAGTGAGGACACTAGCGCGGGCCCCGATGAGCAGTTCTTC. It is translated as CASSEDTSAGPDEQFF.

The chain has TRBV19 and TRBJ1-5; 8 bases map to TRBD1. The CDR3 runs 14 residues. Trimming took 6 bases from V and 7 from J; bases not matched to a gene: 8. Germline CDR1 reads LNHDA; CDR2 reads SQIVND (reference sequence). This CDR3 is CASRDGQGGQPQHF. CDR3 nucleotide sequence: TGTGCCAGTAGGGACGGACAGGGCGGACAGCCCCAGCATTTT.